This T cell receptor beta chain was retrieved from a study of spatial heterogeneity in lung cancer. Overall study: Beta-chain sequences consistently outnumbered alpha-chain sequences in detection.

This clonotype came up many times. Time point here: sample taken at primary tumor resection. TCRdb used MiXCR to reprocess the 5' RACE reads, holding one entry per CDR3 protein. The sample lists under 40,000 distinct CDR3 sequences, roughly 4.9% occurring once. Trimming took off 4 bases at V and 0 bases at J, with 9 bases between the two ends. The CDR3 consists of 15 residues. This chain links TRBV23-1 with TRBJ1-4; no reliable D call. TRBV23-1 falls under the ORF class, with uncertain function. The source of this sequence is a female donor with early-stage non-small cell lung cancer. The material sequenced was PBMCs, taken at surgery. The CDR3 protein is CASSRGSATNEKLFF. The CDR3 region has the DNA TGCGCCAGCAGTCGAGGTTCCGCAACTAATGAAAAACTGTTTTTT.